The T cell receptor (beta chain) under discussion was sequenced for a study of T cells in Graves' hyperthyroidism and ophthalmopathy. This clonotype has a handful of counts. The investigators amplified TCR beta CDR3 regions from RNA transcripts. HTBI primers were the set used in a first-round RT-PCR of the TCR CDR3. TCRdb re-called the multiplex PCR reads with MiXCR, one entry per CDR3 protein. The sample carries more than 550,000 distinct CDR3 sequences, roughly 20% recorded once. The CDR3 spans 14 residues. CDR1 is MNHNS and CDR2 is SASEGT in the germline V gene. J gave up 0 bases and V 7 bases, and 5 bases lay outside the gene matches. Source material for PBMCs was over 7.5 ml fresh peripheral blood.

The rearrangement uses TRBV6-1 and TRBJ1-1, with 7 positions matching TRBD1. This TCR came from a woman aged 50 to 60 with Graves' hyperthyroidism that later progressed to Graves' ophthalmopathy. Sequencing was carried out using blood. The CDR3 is CASKKGQLNTEAFF. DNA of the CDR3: TGTGCCAGCAAAAAGGGACAGTTGAACACTGAAGCTTTCTTT.